The rows below give T cell receptor beta chains drawn from one sample of a study of T-cell reconstitution after alpha-beta-depleted transplantation in children. Each CDR3 protein gets one entry after TCRdb re-called the PCR reads with MiXCR. The repertoire includes approximately 490,000 distinct CDR3 sequences, 9.5% to 15% of them detected once, and around 6% sits in the top ten. Sample: PBMCs from the stem cell graft donor, taken from the stem cell graft. All receptors derive from a human donor who donated a stem cell graft to a child with combined immunodeficiency. Each CDR3 is given with its conserved first and last residue. A D gene is named only where the DNA matches it firmly. Rows give clone size only sometimes, using once, few, many, or a class for an expanded clone.

len,d_gene,j_gene,v_gene,abundance,CDR3aa,CDR3nt
14,.,TRBJ2-3,TRBV7-8,.,CASSFAGPTDTQYF,TGTGCCAGCAGCTTCGCAGGGCCCACAGATACGCAGTATTTT
14,.,TRBJ1-5,TRBV15,.,CATSRRRNNQPQHF,TGTGCCACCAGCAGACGACGGAACAATCAGCCCCAGCATTTT
14,.,TRBJ2-1,TRBV20-1,many,CSASPYSSYNEQFF,TGCAGTGCTAGTCCCTATTCCTCCTACAATGAGCAGTTCTTC
13,.,TRBJ1-1,TRBV14,few,CASSPLSRTEAFF,TGTGCCAGCAGCCCATTGAGTCGAACTGAAGCTTTCTTT
14,.,TRBJ2-1,TRBV7-7,.,CASSPTQGRYEQFF,TGTGCTAGCAGCCCTACCCAGGGGCGATATGAGCAGTTCTTC
16,.,TRBJ2-6,TRBV12-3/TRBV12-4,few,CASSFGRTSGANVLTF,TGTGCCAGCAGTTTTGGCAGGACCTCTGGGGCCAACGTCCTGACTTTC
14,TRBD1,TRBJ2-5,TRBV6-1,few,CASSSLDREETQYF,TGTGCCAGCAGCTCCCTCGACAGGGAAGAGACCCAGTACTTC
16,TRBD2,TRBJ2-5,TRBV5-1,.,CASSLERRGTQETQYF,TGCGCCAGCAGCTTGGAGCGGCGGGGGACCCAAGAGACCCAGTACTTC
14,.,TRBJ1-6,TRBV12-3/TRBV12-4,.,CASSFGYGKSPLHF,TGTGCCAGCAGTTTCGGGTACGGGAAATCACCCCTCCACTTT
15,.,TRBJ2-5,TRBV7-2,.,CASSSARDIAETQYF,TGTGCCAGCAGCTCCGCCCGGGACATTGCAGAGACCCAGTACTTC
12,TRBD2,TRBJ2-5,TRBV11-3,few,CASGRARETQYF,TGTGCCAGCGGGAGGGCCAGGGAGACCCAGTACTTC
14,TRBD1,TRBJ2-7,TRBV9,.,CASSVGQGTYEQYF,TGTGCCAGCAGCGTAGGACAGGGGACCTACGAGCAGTACTTC
17,TRBD2,TRBJ2-2,TRBV9,.,CASSVAPFAGGNGELFF,TGTGCCAGCAGCGTAGCCCCCTTTGCGGGGGGGAACGGGGAGCTGTTTTTT
15,TRBD2,TRBJ2-1,TRBV12-3/TRBV12-4,many,CASSPRTRIENEQFF,TGTGCCAGCAGTCCTAGGACTAGAATTGAAAATGAGCAGTTCTTC
15,.,TRBJ2-5,TRBV25-1,.,CASSESKGPGETQYF,TGTGCCAGCAGTGAATCTAAAGGCCCAGGGGAGACCCAGTACTTC
15,TRBD1,TRBJ2-5,TRBV7-4,few,CASSSGQGGGETQYF,TGTGCCAGCAGCTCTGGACAGGGGGGCGGAGAGACCCAGTACTTC
18,TRBD2,TRBJ2-3,TRBV28,few,CASSPGLAGGPSTDTQYF,TGTGCCAGCAGTCCAGGACTAGCGGGGGGACCTAGCACAGATACGCAGTATTTT
13,TRBD1,TRBJ2-7,TRBV12-3/TRBV12-4,many,CASSLTGGIEQYF,TGTGCCAGCAGTTTAACAGGGGGTATCGAGCAGTACTTC
12,TRBD2,TRBJ2-1,TRBV29-1,many,CSVDGTSGEQFF,TGCAGCGTCGACGGGACTAGTGGCGAGCAGTTCTTC
14,TRBD1,TRBJ2-1,TRBV12-3/TRBV12-4,many,CASSGTGAPRGQFF,TGTGCCAGCAGTGGGACAGGAGCCCCTCGGGGGCAGTTCTTC
13,.,TRBJ2-7,TRBV6-6,.,CASKRARVHEQYF,TGTGCCAGCAAAAGGGCCAGAGTCCACGAGCAGTACTTC
13,.,TRBJ2-2,TRBV7-2,many,CASTSALTGELFF,TGTGCCAGCACCTCGGCGCTCACCGGGGAGCTGTTTTTT
12,.,TRBJ2-5,TRBV29-1,many,CSASRGEKTQYF,TGCAGCGCCTCACGAGGGGAAAAGACCCAGTACTTC
13,TRBD1,TRBJ1-2,TRBV5-1,many,CASSMDRNYGYTF,TGCGCCAGCAGCATGGACAGGAACTATGGCTACACCTTC
13,.,TRBJ1-1,TRBV19,few,CASSAARGTEAFF,TGTGCCAGTAGTGCCGCCCGGGGGACTGAAGCTTTCTTT
16,TRBD1,TRBJ2-3,TRBV10-3,few,CATMGTGGDFTDTQYF,TGTGCCACCATGGGGACAGGGGGCGACTTCACAGATACGCAGTATTTT
14,.,TRBJ2-2,TRBV27,few,CASNPGRYTGELFF,TGTGCCAGCAACCCAGGGCGGTACACCGGGGAGCTGTTTTTT
17,TRBD2,TRBJ2-3,TRBV7-2,.,CASSLGLAGGGIDTQYF,TGTGCCAGCAGCTTAGGGCTAGCGGGAGGGGGTATAGATACGCAGTATTTT
14,.,TRBJ2-5,TRBV10-3,many,CAISEFNSQETQYF,TGTGCCATCAGTGAGTTCAACAGCCAGGAGACCCAGTACTTC
19,TRBD1,TRBJ1-3,TRBV7-4,.,CASSLTINRGRIAGNTIYF,TGTGCCAGCAGCTTAACAATCAACAGGGGGAGGATCGCTGGAAACACCATATATTTT
12,.,TRBJ2-1,TRBV12-3/TRBV12-4,many,CASSLARRGEFF,TGTGCCAGCAGTTTAGCGCGCAGGGGGGAATTCTTC
13,.,TRBJ2-5,TRBV7-2,few,CASSLVRWETQYF,TGTGCCAGCAGCTTAGTGCGGTGGGAGACCCAGTACTTC
18,.,TRBJ2-6,TRBV7-8,.,CASSSTGLAFSGANVLTF,TGTGCCAGCAGCTCCACAGGGTTGGCCTTCTCTGGGGCCAACGTCCTGACTTTC
14,TRBD2,TRBJ2-2,TRBV7-2,.,CASRAGGNTGELFF,TGTGCCAGCCGAGCGGGGGGCAACACCGGGGAGCTGTTTTTT
14,TRBD2,TRBJ2-3,TRBV19,.,CATSGLAGADTQYF,TGTGCCACTTCGGGACTAGCGGGAGCAGATACGCAGTATTTT
15,TRBD2,TRBJ2-7,TRBV27,few,CASSLFSLAGDEQYF,TGTGCCAGCAGTTTATTCTCCCTAGCGGGAGACGAGCAGTACTTC
17,.,TRBJ2-1,TRBV7-8,few,CASSLSPRRSSYNEQFF,TGTGCCAGCAGCTTAAGCCCGCGGCGGAGCTCCTACAATGAGCAGTTCTTC
12,.,TRBJ2-5,TRBV20-1,.,CSARGVKETQYF,TGCAGTGCTAGAGGGGTGAAAGAGACCCAGTACTTC
14,TRBD1,TRBJ2-7,TRBV19,.,CASSVGQAHYEQYF,TGTGCCAGTAGTGTGGGACAGGCACACTACGAGCAGTACTTC
16,.,TRBJ2-3,TRBV15,.,CATSPSAGPSTDTQYF,TGTGCCACCAGCCCGAGCGCAGGTCCTAGCACAGATACGCAGTATTTT
17,.,TRBJ2-2,TRBV7-2,few,CASSYRGGAGDTGELFF,TGTGCCAGCAGCTACCGAGGGGGGGCGGGTGACACCGGGGAGCTGTTTTTT
15,.,TRBJ2-7,TRBV5-1,few,CASSPDQGRPYEQYF,TGCGCCAGCAGCCCTGACCAGGGACGCCCCTACGAGCAGTACTTC
16,.,TRBJ2-1,TRBV7-8,.,CASSGPLAGTYNEQFF,TGTGCCAGCAGCGGACCTCTAGCTGGGACCTACAATGAGCAGTTCTTC
14,.,TRBJ2-7,TRBV4-2,.,CASSQGSPLYEQYF,TGTGCCAGCAGCCAGGGGAGCCCGCTATACGAGCAGTACTTC
12,.,TRBJ2-5,TRBV28,.,CASSPLAKTQYF,TGTGCCAGCAGTCCCCTGGCGAAGACCCAGTACTTC
15,TRBD2,TRBJ2-7,TRBV7-3,.,CASSSGLAGANEQYF,TGTGCCAGCAGCTCCGGACTAGCGGGAGCTAATGAGCAGTACTTC
15,TRBD2,TRBJ2-7,TRBV19,few,CASSMDLAGGSEQYF,TGTGCCAGTAGTATGGACCTAGCGGGAGGTTCCGAGCAGTACTTC
17,TRBD1,TRBJ2-6,TRBV6-1,.,CASSEWTGPSGANVLTF,TGTGCCAGCAGTGAATGGACAGGGCCCTCTGGGGCCAACGTCCTGACTTTC